Each of the 27 T cell receptor beta chains below was sequenced from the same sample in a study of cytomegalovirus exposure and HLA in healthy donors. 13 Jbeta primers and 60 Vbeta primers were used for the PCR. The method was immunoSEQ multiplex PCR; TCRdb's version includes in-frame clones alone and lacks a portion of them. Among some 90,000 clones listed, around 79% were seen once. The source material was PBMCs. These receptors originate from a female donor in good health and CMV-seronegative.

The rearrangement links TRBV29-1 to TRBJ1-2; TRBD1 is a possible D gene (5 bases). V was trimmed by 7 bases and J by 4 bases, leaving 16 bases between them. CDR3 length equals 13 residues. Germline V lookup: CDR1 SQVTM, CDR2 ANQGSEA. The CDR3 coding sequence is TGCAGCGCCGAATCCAGGGTGGGCTATGGCTACACCTTC. As protein: CSAESRVGYGYTF. The whole variable domain, remainder taken from reference TRBV29-1 and TRBJ1-2, is SAVISQKPSRDICQRGTSLTIQCQVDSQVTMMFWYRQQPGQSLTLIATANQGSEATYESGFVIDKFPISRPNLTFSTLTVSNMSPEDSSIYLCSAESRVGYGYTFGSGTRLTVV.

The count of this clone is one. The rearrangement uses TRBV5-1 and TRBJ2-1, with 7 positions matching TRBD2. The CDR3 spans 15 residues. The J segment lost 5 bases and the V segment lost 5 bases, leaving 10 bases of the junction unmatched. Germline loops: CDR1 SGHRS, CDR2 YFSETQ. Written as DNA, the CDR3 is TGCGCCAGCAGTCTATCGGGAGGTATTGACAATGAGCAGTTCTTC. Its protein product is CASSLSGGIDNEQFF.

The rearrangement links TRBV15 to TRBJ1-2; perhaps TRBD1 as D (5 bases). V was pared by 0 bases and J by 7 bases, with 24 bases between. Germline V gene data show CDR1 as LNHNV and CDR2 as YYDKDF (reference sequence). The CDR3 has 18 residues. CDR3 in DNA: TGTGCCACCAGCAGAGATCAACCGGGGCCCGGGGGGGAGTCTGGCTACACCTTC. Translating it yields CATSRDQPGPGGESGYTF.

The chain has TRBV6-6 and TRBJ2-5; 9 positions match TRBD1. The CDR3 consists of 15 residues. The germline V gene has CDR1 MNHNY and CDR2 SVGAGI (reference sequence). The V segment lost 5 bases and the J segment 2 bases; nucleotides outside the gene matches: 6. This CDR3 is CASSRGQGWQETQYF. Here the CDR3 DNA reads TGTGCCAGCAGTCGAGGACAGGGGTGGCAAGAGACCCAGTACTTC.

This clone turned up a few times. The chain couples TRBV11-2 to TRBJ2-2; 7 positions agree with TRBD2. Germline-derived CDR1 and CDR2 are SGHAT and FQNNGV. V dropped 5 bases and J dropped 1; count of bases not matched to a gene: 4. The length of the CDR3 is 15 residues. CDR3 DNA: TGTGCCAGCAGCCAAGGGAGGGGGAACACCGGGGAGCTGTTTTTT. Translated, it gives CASSQGRGNTGELFF.

The rearrangement joins TRBV6-5 to TRBJ1-2; 7 positions match TRBD1. Trimming took 8 bases from V and 3 from J; bases not matched to a gene: 9. Germline-derived CDR1 and CDR2 are MNHEY and SVGAGI. CDR3 length equals 14 residues. This chain's CDR3 is CASVGNRGHYGYTF. The CDR3 DNA follows: TGTGCCAGCGTAGGAAACAGGGGTCACTATGGCTACACCTTC.

CDR3 sequence: CAWTGGEATGELFF. As DNA, the CDR3 is TGTGCCTGGACAGGGGGCGAGGCGACCGGGGAGCTGTTTTTT. V is TRBV30 and J is TRBJ2-2; 8 nucleotides agree with TRBD1. Germline V gene sequence: CDR1 GTSNPN, CDR2 SVGIG (reference sequence). V lost 4 bases to trimming and J lost 5 bases; unmatched junction nucleotides: 6. The CDR3 totals 14 residues.

The J gene is TRBJ2-7, the V gene TRBV5-6, with TRBD1 identical over 9 bases. The CDR3 extends over 15 amino acids. Germline trimming cut 4 bases from V and 0 bases from J; bases unmatched to any gene: 5. Germline values: CDR1 SGHDT, CDR2 YYEEEE. The CDR3 nucleotides are TGTGCCAGCAGCGCGACAGGGGGGAGCTCCTACGAGCAGTACTTC. Translating gives CASSATGGSSYEQYF.

J is TRBJ2-3 and V is TRBV5-1; D might be TRBD1 (6 bases). CDR3 size: 14 residues. CDR1 SGHRS and CDR2 YFSETQ come from the germline V gene. Between the trimmed V and J ends, which lost 4 bases and 2 bases, there was a span of 11 bases. CDR3 nucleotides: TGCGCCAGCAGCCTGGACAGTCACACAGATACGCAGTATTTT. It translates to CASSLDSHTDTQYF.

The V gene is TRBV7-9, the J gene TRBJ2-2; D is unclear. The CDR3 is 15 residues long. Germline CDR1 and CDR2: SEHNR and FQNEAQ (reference sequence). V shed 2 bases and J shed 5 bases, with 12 bases lying between them. The CDR3 loop reads CASSLRVLSTGELFF. The CDR3 region has the DNA TGTGCCAGCAGCTTACGGGTATTGTCGACCGGGGAGCTGTTTTTT.

CDR3 sequence (DNA): TGTGCCAGCAGCTTAGCGGGAGGGGGCAATCAGCCCCAGCATTTT. It encodes CASSLAGGGNQPQHF. V usage is TRBV7-9 and J usage is TRBJ1-5, with D perhaps matching TRBD1 (5 bases). Trimming pared 0 bases from V and 2 bases from J, leaving 8 bases between. Germline assignment: CDR1 SEHNR and CDR2 FQNEAQ (reference sequence). The CDR3 is 15 residues long.

The sample holds a few counts of this clone. The chain carries TRBV28 and TRBJ1-5; 9 bases are shared with TRBD1. CDR3 length: 15 amino acids. J lost 7 bases, V lost 2 bases, and 6 bases had no gene match. The germline V gene has CDR1 MDHEN and CDR2 SYDVKM. The CDR3 coding sequence is TGTGCCAGCAGTTTAACGACAGGGGGGATGCAGCCCCAGCATTTT. This codes for CASSLTTGGMQPQHF.

This chain joins TRBV4-3 and TRBJ1-2; D is ambiguous. The germline V gene encodes CDR1 LGHNA and CDR2 YSLEER. Deletions cut 0 bases from V and 8 bases from J, with 13 bases between. This CDR3 has 14 residues. CDR3 protein: CASSQDLGRDGYTF. CDR3 sequence (DNA): TGCGCCAGCAGCCAAGATCTTGGGAGAGACGGCTACACCTTC.

This chain joins TRBV7-2 and TRBJ1-1; a weak D match, TRBD1 (5 bases). Germline V gene lookup returns CDR1 SGHTA and CDR2 FQGNSA. The CDR3 has 17 residues. Trimming took off 3 bases at V and 3 bases at J, with 20 bases between the two ends. CDR3 bases: TGTGCCAGCAGCTTGGCCGATAATTGGGGGGTGGACACTGAAGCTTTCTTT. Its protein is CASSLADNWGVDTEAFF.

This clone has a handful of counts. The V and J genes are TRBV30 and TRBJ2-7; the match to TRBD1 covers 7 bases. This CDR3 region has 13 residues. Germline CDR1 GTSNPN, CDR2 SVGIG (reference sequence). V lost 7 bases, J lost 0 bases, and 6 bases stayed unmatched. The CDR3 reads CALIDRDSYEQYF. The CDR3 coding sequence is TGTGCCTTGATAGACAGGGACTCCTACGAGCAGTACTTC.

This sequence joins TRBV6-6 and TRBJ2-7; 7 bases match TRBD1. The CDR3 is 12 residues long. The J segment lost 3 bases and the V segment lost 8 bases, leaving 4 bases of the junction unmatched. CDR1 is MNHNY and CDR2 is SVGAGI in the germline V gene (reference sequence). As DNA, the CDR3 is TGTGCCAGCTCGGGACAGAGCTACGAGCAGTACTTC. Protein sequence: CASSGQSYEQYF.

The V call is TRBV6-5, the J call TRBJ2-7; 11 nucleotides line up with TRBD2. Germline assignment: CDR1 MNHEY and CDR2 SVGAGI. With 6 bases clipped from V and 3 bases from J, the junction kept 4 bases outside the gene matches. The CDR3 contains 14 residues. Here the CDR3 DNA reads TGTGCCAGCAGCCGACTAGCGGGAAACTACGAGCAGTACTTC. Encoded protein: CASSRLAGNYEQYF.

J is TRBJ2-7 and V is TRBV5-1; tentatively, D is TRBD1 (5 bases). V shed 5 bases and J shed 0 bases, with 15 bases lying between them. Germline CDR1 and CDR2: SGHRS and YFSETQ. The CDR3 has 15 residues. The CDR3 nucleotides are TGCGCCAGCAGACTTGGGGCAGGGAACTCCTACGAGCAGTACTTC. It is translated as CASRLGAGNSYEQYF.

The chain employs TRBV9 and TRBJ2-7, with 7 bases matching TRBD2. CDR1 SGDLS and CDR2 YYNGEE come from the germline V gene. The J segment lost 0 bases and the V segment lost 6 bases, leaving 6 bases of the junction unmatched. The CDR3 loop spans 14 amino acids. CDR3 DNA: TGTGCCAGCAACCTGGGGGGGAGCTCCTACGAGCAGTACTTC. It specifies CASNLGGSSYEQYF.

The J gene is TRBJ2-7, the V gene TRBV5-6; D remains unclear. The length of the CDR3 is 13 residues. Trimming removed 6 bases from V and 6 bases from J, with 16 bases in between. Germline values: CDR1 SGHDT, CDR2 YYEEEE. The CDR3 region has the DNA TGTGCCAGCAACCCGACACCCCTCGCCGAGCAGTACTTC. Its protein is CASNPTPLAEQYF.

This clone appeared a few times. The chain combines TRBV28 with TRBJ1-5; 9 bases align to TRBD1. In germline, CDR1 is MDHEN, CDR2 SYDVKM. The CDR3 covers 17 residues. The V and J ends lost 6 bases and 1 base, in that order; junction bases with no gene match: 10. CDR3 loop: CASRRTGGQWSNQPQHF. Here the CDR3 DNA reads TGTGCCAGCAGACGCACAGGGGGCCAGTGGAGCAATCAGCCCCAGCATTTT. The whole variable domain, remainder taken from reference TRBV28 and TRBJ1-5, is DVKVTQSSRYLVKRTGEKVFLECVQDMDHENMFWYRQDPGLGLRLIYFSYDVKMKEKGDIPEGYSVSREKKERFSLILESASTNQTSMYLCASRRTGGQWSNQPQHFGDGTRLSIL.

This clone was seen only once. This chain connects TRBV29-1 to TRBJ2-3; 8 nucleotides align to TRBD2. The CDR3 is made up of 12 amino acids. With 5 bases clipped from V and 10 bases from J, the junction kept 8 bases outside the gene matches. Germline V gene sequence: CDR1 SQVTM, CDR2 ANQGSEA. The CDR3 DNA sequence: TGCAGCGTTCTACCTACTAGCGGAGCGCAGTATTTT. The encoded protein is CSVLPTSGAQYF.

The chain links TRBV5-1 to TRBJ1-1; D unresolved. V shed 4 bases and J shed 1 base, with 11 bases lying between them. The CDR3 has 14 residues. Germline V gene sequence: CDR1 SGHRS, CDR2 YFSETQ. The CDR3, as DNA: TGCGCCAGCAGCCGGGGAACAGAGAACACTGAAGCTTTCTTT. Translated, it gives CASSRGTENTEAFF.

This clone has a single count. This chain uses TRBV27 with TRBJ2-5, with D maybe TRBD2 (7 bases). The CDR3 has 16 residues. V lost 5 bases and J lost 7, with 23 bases in between. Germline V gene lookup returns CDR1 MNHEY and CDR2 SMNVEV (reference sequence). The CDR3 sequence is CASSTRDRGWGGTQYF. The CDR3 region has the DNA TGTGCCAGCAGTACCCGGGATAGGGGGTGGGGGGGGACCCAGTACTTC.

The chain has TRBV5-6 and TRBJ1-3; D is ambiguous. CDR1 is SGHDT, CDR2 YYEEEE, per germline. The V end was cut by 6 bases, the J end by 8 bases, with 9 bases between. The CDR3 is 11 residues long. Written as DNA, the CDR3 is TGTGCCAGCACTTTCGGGGACACCATATATTTT. Its protein is CASTFGDTIYF.

The chain carries TRBV2 and TRBJ1-1; D call uncertain. The CDR3 is 13 amino acids. Germline-derived CDR1 and CDR2 are SNHLY and FYNNEI. With 5 bases removed from V and 2 bases from J, the gap between germline ends came to 9 bases. CDR3 nucleotides: TGTGCCAGCAGTCCTGGTAGAAACACTGAAGCTTTCTTT. Its protein product is CASSPGRNTEAFF.

The sample holds one count of this clone. The junction departs from germline at one end; a sequencing error may be responsible. The chain carries TRBV28 and TRBJ2-1; 10 nucleotides align to TRBD2. The CDR3 totals 14 residues. The germline gives CDR1 MDHEN, CDR2 SYDVKM. CDR3 protein: CASTSGTFNNEQFF. The DNA of the CDR3 is TGTGCAAGCACTAGCGGGACATTTAACAATGAGCAGTTCTTC.